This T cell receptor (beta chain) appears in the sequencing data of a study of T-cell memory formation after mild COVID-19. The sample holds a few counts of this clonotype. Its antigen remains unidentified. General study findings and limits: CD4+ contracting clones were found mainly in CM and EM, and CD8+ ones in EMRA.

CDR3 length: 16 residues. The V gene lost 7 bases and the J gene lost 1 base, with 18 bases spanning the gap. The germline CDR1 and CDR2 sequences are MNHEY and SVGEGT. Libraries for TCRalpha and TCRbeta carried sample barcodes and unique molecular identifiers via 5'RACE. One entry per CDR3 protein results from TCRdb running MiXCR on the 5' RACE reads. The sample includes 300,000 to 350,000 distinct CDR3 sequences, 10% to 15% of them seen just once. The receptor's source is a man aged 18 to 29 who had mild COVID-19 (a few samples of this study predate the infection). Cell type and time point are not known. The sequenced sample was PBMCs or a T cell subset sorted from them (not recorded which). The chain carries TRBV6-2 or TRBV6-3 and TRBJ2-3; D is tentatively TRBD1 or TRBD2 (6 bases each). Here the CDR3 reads CASNTLLGGGTDTQYF. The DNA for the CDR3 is TGTGCCAGCAACACCCTCCTCGGGGGCGGCACAGATACGCAGTATTTT.